Included here is one TCR beta chain sequence, with context. Its specificity is not known. CDR3 length: 14 amino acids. V was cut by 10 bases and J by 0 bases, with 14 bases left in between. CDR1 is ENHRY and CDR2 is SYGVKD in the germline V gene. These data are taken from a study of OX40 agonist ivuxolimab in advanced cancers. Study-wide results and limits: Partial responders at 0.1-3.0 mg/kg showed near-lowest clonal expansion. Specificity for antigen went undetermined in the expanded peripheral T cells.

Profiled with immunoSEQ multiplex PCR; TCRdb holds only in-frame clones, not every one. The sample yields about 50,000 clones, around nine tenths seen once. The chain uses TRBV10-3 and TRBJ2-3; D unclear. This specimen consisted of CD4+ or CD8+ T cells sorted from blood, obtained in a trial of the OX40 agonist ivuxolimab. The TCR sequence derives from an adult with an advanced solid tumor such as melanoma, head and neck, liver or kidney cancer. CDR3 coding DNA: TGTGCCACCCAGGACGGGTTTAGCACAGATACGCAGTATTTT. Residues: CATQDGFSTDTQYF.